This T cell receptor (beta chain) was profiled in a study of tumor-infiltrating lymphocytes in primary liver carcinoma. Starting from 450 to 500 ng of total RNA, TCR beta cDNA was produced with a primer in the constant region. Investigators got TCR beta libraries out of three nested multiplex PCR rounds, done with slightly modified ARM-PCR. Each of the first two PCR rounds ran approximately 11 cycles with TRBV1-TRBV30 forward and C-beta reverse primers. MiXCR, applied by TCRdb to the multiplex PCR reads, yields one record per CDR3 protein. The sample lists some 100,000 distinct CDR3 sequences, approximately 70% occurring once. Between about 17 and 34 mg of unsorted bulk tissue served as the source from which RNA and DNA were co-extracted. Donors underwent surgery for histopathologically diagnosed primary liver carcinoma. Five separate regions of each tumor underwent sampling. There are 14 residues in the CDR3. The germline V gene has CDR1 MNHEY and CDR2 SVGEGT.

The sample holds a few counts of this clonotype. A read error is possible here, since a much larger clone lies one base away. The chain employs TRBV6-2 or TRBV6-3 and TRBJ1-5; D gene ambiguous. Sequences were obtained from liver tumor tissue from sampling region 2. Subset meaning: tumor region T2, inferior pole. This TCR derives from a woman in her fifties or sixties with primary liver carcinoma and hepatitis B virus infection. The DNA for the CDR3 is TGTGTCAGCAGTTTCACAAATAGCAATCAGCCCCAGCATTTT. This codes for CVSSFTNSNQPQHF.